This T cell receptor beta chain appears in the sequencing data of a study of blood T cell repertoires in COVID-19. The repertoire was sequenced with immunoSEQ multiplex PCR; TCRdb's copy has only in-frame clones and lacks some. This table holds hundreds of thousands of clones, 88% found once. The TCR originated in a woman between 65 and 79 years old with COVID-19, enrolled during active disease. Sample: peripheral blood.

CDR3 residues: CASSQDRGGATNEKLFF. CDR3 nucleotide sequence: TGTGCCAGCAGCCAAGATAGGGGTGGAGCAACTAATGAAAAACTGTTTTTT. The V and J genes are TRBV3-1 (or the pseudogene TRBV3-2) and TRBJ1-4; tentatively, D is TRBD1 (5 bases). Germline CDR1 LGHDT, CDR2 YNNKEL (reference sequence). The CDR3 consists of 17 residues. V was trimmed by 0 bases and J by 0 bases, leaving 11 bases between them.